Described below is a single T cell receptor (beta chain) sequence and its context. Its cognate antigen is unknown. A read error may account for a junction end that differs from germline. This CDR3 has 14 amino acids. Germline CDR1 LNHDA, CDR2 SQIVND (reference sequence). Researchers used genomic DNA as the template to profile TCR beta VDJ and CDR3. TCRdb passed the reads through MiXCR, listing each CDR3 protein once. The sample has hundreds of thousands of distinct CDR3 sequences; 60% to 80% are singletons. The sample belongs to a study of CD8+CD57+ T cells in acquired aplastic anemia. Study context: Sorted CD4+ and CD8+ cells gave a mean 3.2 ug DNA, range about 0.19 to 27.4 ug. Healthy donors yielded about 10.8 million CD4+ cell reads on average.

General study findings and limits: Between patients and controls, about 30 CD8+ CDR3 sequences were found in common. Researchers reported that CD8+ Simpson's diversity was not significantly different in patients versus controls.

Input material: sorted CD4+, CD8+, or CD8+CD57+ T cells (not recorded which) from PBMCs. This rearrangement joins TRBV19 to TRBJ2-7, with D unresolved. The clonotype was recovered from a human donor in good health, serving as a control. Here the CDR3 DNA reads TGTGCCAGTAGTATAAGACGGAGCTCCCACGAGCAGTACTTC. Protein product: CASSIRRSSHEQYF. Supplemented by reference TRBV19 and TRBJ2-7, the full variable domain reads DGGITQSPKYLFRKEGQNVTLSCEQNLNHDAMYWYRQDPGQGLRLIYYSQIVNDFQKGDIAEGYSVSREKKESFPLTVTSAQKNPTAFYLCASSIRRSSHEQYFGPGTRLTVT.